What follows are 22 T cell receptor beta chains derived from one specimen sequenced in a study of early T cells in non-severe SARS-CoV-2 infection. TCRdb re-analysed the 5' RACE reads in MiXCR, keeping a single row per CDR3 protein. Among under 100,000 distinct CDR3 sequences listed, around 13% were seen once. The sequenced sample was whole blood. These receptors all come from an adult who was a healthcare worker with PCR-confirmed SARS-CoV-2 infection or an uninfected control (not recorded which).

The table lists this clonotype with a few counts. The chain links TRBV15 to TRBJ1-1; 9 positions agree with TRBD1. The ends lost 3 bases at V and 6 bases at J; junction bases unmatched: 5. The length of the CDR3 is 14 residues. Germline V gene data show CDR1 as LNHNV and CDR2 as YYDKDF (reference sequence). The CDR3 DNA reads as TGTGCCACCAGCAGGGGGGACAGGGTTGCTGAAGCTTTCTTT. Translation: CATSRGDRVAEAFF.

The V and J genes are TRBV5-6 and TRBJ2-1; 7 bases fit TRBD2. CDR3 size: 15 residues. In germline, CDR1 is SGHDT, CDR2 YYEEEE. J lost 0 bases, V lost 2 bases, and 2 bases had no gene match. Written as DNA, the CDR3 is TGTGCCAGCAGCTTTGGCGGGGGCTCCTACAATGAGCAGTTCTTC. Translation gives CASSFGGGSYNEQFF.

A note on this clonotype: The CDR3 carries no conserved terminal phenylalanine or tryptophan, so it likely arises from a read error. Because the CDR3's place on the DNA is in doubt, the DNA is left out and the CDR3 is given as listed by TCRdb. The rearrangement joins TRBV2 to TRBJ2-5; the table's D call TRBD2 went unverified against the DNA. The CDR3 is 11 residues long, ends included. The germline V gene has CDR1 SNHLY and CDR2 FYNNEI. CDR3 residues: CASTRPGLEGL.

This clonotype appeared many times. For the CDR3, the DNA is TGCGCCAGCAGCTTACACCGGGACCAAAACACCGGGGAGCTGTTTTTT. This gives the protein CASSLHRDQNTGELFF. The chain combines TRBV5-1 with TRBJ2-2; D might be TRBD1 or TRBD2, each matching 5 bases. CDR3 size: 16 residues. V lost 2 bases, J lost 2 bases, and 13 bases lay in between. Per the germline V gene, CDR1 is SGHRS and CDR2 is YFSETQ.

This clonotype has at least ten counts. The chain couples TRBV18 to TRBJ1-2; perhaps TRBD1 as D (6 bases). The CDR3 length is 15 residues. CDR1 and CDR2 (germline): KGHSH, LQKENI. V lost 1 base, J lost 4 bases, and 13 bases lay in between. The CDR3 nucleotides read TGTGCCAGCTCACCACGGCAACAGGGCAGCTATGGCTACACCTTC. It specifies CASSPRQQGSYGYTF.

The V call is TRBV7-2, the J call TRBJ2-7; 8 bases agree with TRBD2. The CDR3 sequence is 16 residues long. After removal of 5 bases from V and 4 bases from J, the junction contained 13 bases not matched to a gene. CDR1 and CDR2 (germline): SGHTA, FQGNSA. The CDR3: CASSPLRGGGTYEQYF. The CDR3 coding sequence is TGTGCCAGCAGCCCCCTCCGGGGGGGGGGCACGTACGAGCAGTACTTC.

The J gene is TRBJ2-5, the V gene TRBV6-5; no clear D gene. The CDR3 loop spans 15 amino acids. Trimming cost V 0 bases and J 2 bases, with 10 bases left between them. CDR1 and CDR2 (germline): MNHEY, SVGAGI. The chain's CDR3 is CASSYSVYLQETQYF. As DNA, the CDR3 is TGTGCCAGCAGTTACTCGGTATACCTACAAGAGACCCAGTACTTC.

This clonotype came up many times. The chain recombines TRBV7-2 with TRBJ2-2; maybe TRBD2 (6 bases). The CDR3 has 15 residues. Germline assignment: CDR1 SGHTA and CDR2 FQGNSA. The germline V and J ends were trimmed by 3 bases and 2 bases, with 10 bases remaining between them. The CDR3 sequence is CASSFTGTNTGELFF. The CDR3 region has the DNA TGTGCCAGCAGCTTCACCGGGACTAACACCGGGGAGCTGTTTTTT.

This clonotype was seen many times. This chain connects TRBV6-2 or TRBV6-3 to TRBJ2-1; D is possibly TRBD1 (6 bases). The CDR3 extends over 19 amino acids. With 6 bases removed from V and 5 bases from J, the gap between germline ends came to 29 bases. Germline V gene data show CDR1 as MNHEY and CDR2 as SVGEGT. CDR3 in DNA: TGTGCCAGCAGGACCAGGGGTCCCTCGAGCGTACTACCCAACAATGAGCAGTTCTTC. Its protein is CASRTRGPSSVLPNNEQFF.

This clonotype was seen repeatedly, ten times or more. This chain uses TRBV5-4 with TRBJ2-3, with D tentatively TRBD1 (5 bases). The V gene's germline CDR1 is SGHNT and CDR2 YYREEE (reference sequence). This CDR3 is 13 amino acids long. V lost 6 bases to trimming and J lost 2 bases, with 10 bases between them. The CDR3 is CASIEQDTDTQYF. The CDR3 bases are TGTGCCAGCATAGAACAGGACACAGATACGCAGTATTTT.

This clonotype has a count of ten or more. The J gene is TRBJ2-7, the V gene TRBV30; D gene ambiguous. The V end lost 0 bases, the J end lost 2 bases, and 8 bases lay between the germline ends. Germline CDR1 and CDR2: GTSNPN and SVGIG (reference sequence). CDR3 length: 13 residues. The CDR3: CAWSVGGTYEQYF. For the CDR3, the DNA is TGTGCCTGGAGTGTAGGCGGTACCTACGAGCAGTACTTC.

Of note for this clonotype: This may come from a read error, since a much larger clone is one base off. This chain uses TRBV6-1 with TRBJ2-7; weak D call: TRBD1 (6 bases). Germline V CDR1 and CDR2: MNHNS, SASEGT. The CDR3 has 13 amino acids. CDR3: CASSEVRGYVQYF. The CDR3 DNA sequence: TGTGCCAGCAGTGAGGTCAGGGGCTACGTGCAGTACTTC.

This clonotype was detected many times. The CDR3 DNA reads as TGTGCCAGCAGCCCACAGCGGGGGGGCCTGGGCGACACCGGGGAGCTGTTTTTT. Translated: CASSPQRGGLGDTGELFF. V is TRBV11-2 and J is TRBJ2-2; TRBD2 aligns across 10 bases. CDR1 and CDR2 (germline): SGHAT, FQNNGV. V trimming: 5 bases; J trimming: 3 bases; junction bases outside the gene matches: 12. CDR3 length: 18 amino acids.

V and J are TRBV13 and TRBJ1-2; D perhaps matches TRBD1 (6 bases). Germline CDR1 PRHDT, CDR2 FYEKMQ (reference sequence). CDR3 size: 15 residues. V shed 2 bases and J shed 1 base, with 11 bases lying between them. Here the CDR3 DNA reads TGTGCCAGCAGCTTACGAGGGGGAAGTAACTATGGCTACACCTTC. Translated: CASSLRGGSNYGYTF.

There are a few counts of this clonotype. CDR3 sequence reads: CASSLGGVGDQKLFF. DNA for the CDR3: TGCGCCAGCAGCCTTGGCGGTGTCGGGGATCAAAAACTGTTTTTT. V usage is TRBV4-3 and J usage is TRBJ1-4; D remains unclear. Trimming left V 4 bases short and J 9 bases short, with 18 bases between. The CDR3 contains 15 residues. Germline V lookup: CDR1 LGHNA, CDR2 YSLEER.

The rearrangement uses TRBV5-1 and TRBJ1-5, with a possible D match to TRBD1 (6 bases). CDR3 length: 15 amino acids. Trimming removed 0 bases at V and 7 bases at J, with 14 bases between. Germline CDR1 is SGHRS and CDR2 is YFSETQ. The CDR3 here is CASSLEGRGEQPQHF. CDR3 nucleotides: TGCGCCAGCAGCTTGGAGGGCAGGGGTGAGCAGCCCCAGCATTTT.

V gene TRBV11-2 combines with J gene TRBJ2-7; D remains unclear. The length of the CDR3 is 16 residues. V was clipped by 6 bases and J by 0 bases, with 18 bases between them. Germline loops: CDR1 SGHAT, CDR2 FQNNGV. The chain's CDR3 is CASRKPGTSSSYEQYF. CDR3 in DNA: TGTGCCAGCAGAAAACCAGGAACTTCCTCCTCCTACGAGCAGTACTTC. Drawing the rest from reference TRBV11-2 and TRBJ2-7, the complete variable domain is EAGVAQSPRYKIIEKRQSVAFWCNPISGHATLYWYQQILGQGPKLLIQFQNNGVVDDSQLPKDRFSAERLKGVDSTLKIQPAKLEDSAVYLCASRKPGTSSSYEQYFGPGTRLTVT.

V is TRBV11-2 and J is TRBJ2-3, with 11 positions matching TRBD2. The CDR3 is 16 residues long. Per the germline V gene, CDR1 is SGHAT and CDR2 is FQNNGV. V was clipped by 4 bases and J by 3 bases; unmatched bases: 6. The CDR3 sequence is CASSSVAGGKTDTQYF. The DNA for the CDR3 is TGTGCCAGCAGCTCTGTAGCGGGGGGGAAGACAGATACGCAGTATTTT. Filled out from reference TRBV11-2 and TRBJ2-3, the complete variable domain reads EAGVAQSPRYKIIEKRQSVAFWCNPISGHATLYWYQQILGQGPKLLIQFQNNGVVDDSQLPKDRFSAERLKGVDSTLKIQPAKLEDSAVYLCASSSVAGGKTDTQYFGPGTRLTVL.

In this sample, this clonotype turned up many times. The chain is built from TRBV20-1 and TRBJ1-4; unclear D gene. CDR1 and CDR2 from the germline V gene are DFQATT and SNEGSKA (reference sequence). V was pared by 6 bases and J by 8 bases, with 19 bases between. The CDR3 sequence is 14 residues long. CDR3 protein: CSAETAGPGEKLFF. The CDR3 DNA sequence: TGCAGTGCGGAAACTGCTGGGCCGGGGGAAAAACTGTTTTTT.

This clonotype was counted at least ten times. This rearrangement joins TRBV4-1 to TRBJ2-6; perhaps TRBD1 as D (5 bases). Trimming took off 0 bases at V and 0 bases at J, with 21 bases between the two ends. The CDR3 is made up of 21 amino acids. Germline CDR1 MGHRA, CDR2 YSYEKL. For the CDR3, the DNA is TGCGCCAGCAGCCAAGATCTGATGAGTCAGGGTTCGGGCTCTGGGGCCAACGTCCTGACTTTC. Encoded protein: CASSQDLMSQGSGSGANVLTF.

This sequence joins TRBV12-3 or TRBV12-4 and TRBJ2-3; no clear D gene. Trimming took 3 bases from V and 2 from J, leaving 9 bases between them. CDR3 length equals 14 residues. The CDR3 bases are TGTGCCAGCAGTTTTGGACGGAACACAGATACGCAGTATTTT. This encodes CASSFGRNTDTQYF.

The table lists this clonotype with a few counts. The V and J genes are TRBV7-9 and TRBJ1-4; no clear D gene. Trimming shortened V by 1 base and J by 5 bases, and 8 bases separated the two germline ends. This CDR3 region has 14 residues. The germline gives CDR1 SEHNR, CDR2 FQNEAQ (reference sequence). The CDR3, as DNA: TGTGCCAGCAGCTTAGGCGGTCCGAATGAAAAACTGTTTTTT. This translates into CASSLGGPNEKLFF.